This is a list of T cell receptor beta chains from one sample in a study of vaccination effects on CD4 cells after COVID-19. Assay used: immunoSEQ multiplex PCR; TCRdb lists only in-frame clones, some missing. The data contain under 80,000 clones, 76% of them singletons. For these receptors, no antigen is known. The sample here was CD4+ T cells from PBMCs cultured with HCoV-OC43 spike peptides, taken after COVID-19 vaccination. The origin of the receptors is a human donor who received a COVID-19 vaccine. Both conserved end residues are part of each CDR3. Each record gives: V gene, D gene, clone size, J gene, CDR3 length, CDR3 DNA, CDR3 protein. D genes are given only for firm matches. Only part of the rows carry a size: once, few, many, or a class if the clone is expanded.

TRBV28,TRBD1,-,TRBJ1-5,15,TGTGCCAGCAGAGACAGGGGGCCTCCCAATCAGCCCCAGCATTTT,CASRDRGPPNQPQHF
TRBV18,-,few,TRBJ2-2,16,TGTGCCAGCTCACCACAAGCAATAGAAGGGACCGGGGAGCTGTTTTTT,CASSPQAIEGTGELFF
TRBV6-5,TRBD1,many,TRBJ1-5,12,TGTGCCAGCGGGAGGGGGCTGGAGCCCCAGCATTTT,CASGRGLEPQHF
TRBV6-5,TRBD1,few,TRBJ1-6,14,TGTGCCAGCAGGCGCACCGGGACAGAAAAAGTCCTCCACTTT,CASRRTGTEKVLHF
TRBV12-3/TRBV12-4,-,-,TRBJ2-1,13,TGTGCCAGCAGTTTCCTACAGGGGGGGGAGGTGTTCTTC,CASSFLQGGEVFF
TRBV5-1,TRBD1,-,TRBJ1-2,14,TGCGCCAGCAGCTTGACGGGACAGGACTATGGCTACACCTTC,CASSLTGQDYGYTF
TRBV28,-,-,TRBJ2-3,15,TGTGCCAGCAGTTTAGCAGGGTCAGTCACAGATACGCAGTATTTT,CASSLAGSVTDTQYF
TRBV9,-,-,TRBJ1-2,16,TGTGCCAGCAGCACCCACATACAGGTCCCAGACTATGGCTACACCTTC,CASSTHIQVPDYGYTF
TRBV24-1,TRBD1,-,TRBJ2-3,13,TGTGCCACCAGTGGGACAGGGAAAGTTACGCAGTATTTT,CATSGTGKVTQYF
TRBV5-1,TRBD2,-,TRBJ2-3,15,TGCGCCAGCAGCCATAGCGGGGGGGCAACAGATACGCAGTATTTT,CASSHSGGATDTQYF
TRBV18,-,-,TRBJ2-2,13,TGTGCCAGCTCACCACGGCTCGCCGGGGAGCTGTTTTTT,CASSPRLAGELFF
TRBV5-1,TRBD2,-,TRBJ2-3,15,TGCGCCAGCAGCATGGGACTACCGAGCACAGATACGCAGTATTTT,CASSMGLPSTDTQYF
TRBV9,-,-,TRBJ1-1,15,TGTGCCAGCAGCGCTAGAGGACAGTTCAACACTGAAGCTTTCTTT,CASSARGQFNTEAFF
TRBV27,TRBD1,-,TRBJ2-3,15,TGTGCCAGCAGTTCCGGACAGGGTAGGCCAGATACGCAGTATTTT,CASSSGQGRPDTQYF
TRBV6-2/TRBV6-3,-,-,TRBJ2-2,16,TGTGCCAGCAGTTACCCACCTAGGGGTCGGACCGGGGAGCTGTTTTTT,CASSYPPRGRTGELFF
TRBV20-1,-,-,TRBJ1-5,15,TGCAGTGCTAGTTTGCAGGGAAGGGATAATCAGCCCCAGCATTTT,CSASLQGRDNQPQHF
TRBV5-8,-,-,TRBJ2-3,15,TGTGCCAGCCCTAACTGGCGGGGAGCGGCGGATACGCAGTATTTT,CASPNWRGAADTQYF
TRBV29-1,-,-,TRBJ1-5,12,TGCAGCGCAACAGGGCAGGGGCAGCCCCAGCATTTT,CSATGQGQPQHF
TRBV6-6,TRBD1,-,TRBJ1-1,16,TGTGCCAGCAGTTACATAGGGACAGGGGAATGGGCTGAAGCTTTCTTT,CASSYIGTGEWAEAFF
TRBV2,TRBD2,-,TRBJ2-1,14,TGTGCCAGCAAGGACAGCGGGGGGGAGTCAAAGTGGTTCTTC,CASKDSGGESKWFF
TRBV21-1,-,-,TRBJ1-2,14,TGTGCCAGCAGCAAGAGGAAGGGAAACTATGGCTACACCTTC,CASSKRKGNYGYTF
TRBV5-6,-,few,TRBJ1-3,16,TGTGCCAGCAGCTTGGCCGGGCGGAACTCTGGAAACACCATATATTTT,CASSLAGRNSGNTIYF